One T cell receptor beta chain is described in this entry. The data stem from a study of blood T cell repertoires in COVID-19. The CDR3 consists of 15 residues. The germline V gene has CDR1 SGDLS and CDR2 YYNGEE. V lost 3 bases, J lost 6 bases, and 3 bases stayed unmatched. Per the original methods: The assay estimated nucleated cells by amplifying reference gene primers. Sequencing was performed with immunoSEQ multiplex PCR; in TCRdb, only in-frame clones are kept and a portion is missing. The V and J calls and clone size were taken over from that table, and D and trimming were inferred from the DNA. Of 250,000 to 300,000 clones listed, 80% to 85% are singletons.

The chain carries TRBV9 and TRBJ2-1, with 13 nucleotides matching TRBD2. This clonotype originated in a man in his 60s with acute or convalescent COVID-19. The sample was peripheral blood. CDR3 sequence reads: CASSATSGGANEQFF. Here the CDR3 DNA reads TGTGCCAGCAGCGCCACTAGCGGGGGGGCCAATGAGCAGTTCTTC.